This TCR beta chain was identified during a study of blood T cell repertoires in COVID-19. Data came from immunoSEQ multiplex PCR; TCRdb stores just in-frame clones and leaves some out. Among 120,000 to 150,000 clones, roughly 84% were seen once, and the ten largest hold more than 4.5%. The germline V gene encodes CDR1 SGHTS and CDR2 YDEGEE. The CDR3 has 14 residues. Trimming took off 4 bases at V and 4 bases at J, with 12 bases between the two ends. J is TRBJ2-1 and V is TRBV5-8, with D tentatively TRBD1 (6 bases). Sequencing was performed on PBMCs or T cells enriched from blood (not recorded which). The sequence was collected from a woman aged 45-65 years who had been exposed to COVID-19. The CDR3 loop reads CASSQGTGYNEQFF. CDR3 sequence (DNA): TGTGCCAGCAGCCAGGGAACAGGGTACAATGAGCAGTTCTTC.